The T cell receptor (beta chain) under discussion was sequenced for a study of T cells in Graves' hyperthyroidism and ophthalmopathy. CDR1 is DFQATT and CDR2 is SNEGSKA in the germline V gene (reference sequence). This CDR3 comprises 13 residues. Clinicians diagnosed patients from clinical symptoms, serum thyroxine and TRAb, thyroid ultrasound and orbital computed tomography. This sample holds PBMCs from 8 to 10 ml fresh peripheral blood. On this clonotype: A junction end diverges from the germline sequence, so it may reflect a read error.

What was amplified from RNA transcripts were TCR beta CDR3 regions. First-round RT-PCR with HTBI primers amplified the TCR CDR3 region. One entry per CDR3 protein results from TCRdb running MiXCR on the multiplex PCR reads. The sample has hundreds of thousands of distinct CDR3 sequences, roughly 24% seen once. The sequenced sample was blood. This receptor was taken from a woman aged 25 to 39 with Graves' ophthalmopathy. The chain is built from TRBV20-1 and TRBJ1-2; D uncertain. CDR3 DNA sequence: TGCAGTGCTGGAGCAGTTGTTGCCTATGGTTACACCTTC. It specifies CSAGAVVAYGYTF.